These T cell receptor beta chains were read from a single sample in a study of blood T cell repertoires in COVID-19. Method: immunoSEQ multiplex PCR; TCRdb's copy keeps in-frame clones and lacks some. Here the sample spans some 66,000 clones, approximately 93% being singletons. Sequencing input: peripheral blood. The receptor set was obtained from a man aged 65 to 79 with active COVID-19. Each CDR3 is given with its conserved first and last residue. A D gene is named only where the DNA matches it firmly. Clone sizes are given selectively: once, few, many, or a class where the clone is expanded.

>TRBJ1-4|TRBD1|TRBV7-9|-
CASSPGTGGMGNEKLFF
TGTGCCAGCAGCCCAGGGACAGGGGGAATGGGTAATGAAAAACTGTTTTTT
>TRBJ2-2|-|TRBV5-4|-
CASSLNTGELFF
TGTGCCAGCAGCCTCAACACCGGGGAGCTGTTTTTT
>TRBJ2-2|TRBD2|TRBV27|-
CASSFRTSGGVSDTGELFF
TGTGCCAGCAGTTTTCGGACTAGCGGGGGGGTGTCTGACACCGGGGAGCTGTTTTTT
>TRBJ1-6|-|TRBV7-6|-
CASSLKEGSPLHF
TGTGCCAGCAGCTTAAAGGAGGGCTCACCCCTCCACTTT
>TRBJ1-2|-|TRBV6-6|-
CASTEPLAGYTF
TGTGCCAGCACCGAACCCCTAGCGGGCTACACCTTC
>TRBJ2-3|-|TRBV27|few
CASSQRGIVTDTQYF
TGTGCCAGCAGTCAAAGGGGGATAGTCACAGATACGCAGTATTTT
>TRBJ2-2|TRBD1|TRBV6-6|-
CASNGQGTGELFF
TGTGCCAGCAATGGACAGGGGACCGGGGAGCTGTTTTTT
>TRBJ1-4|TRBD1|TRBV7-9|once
CASSVTGVEKLFF
TGTGCCAGCAGCGTGACAGGGGTTGAAAAACTGTTTTTT
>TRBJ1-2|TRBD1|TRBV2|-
CASSAGTGATRPF
TGTGCCAGCAGTGCCGGGACAGGGGCAACTCGTCCCTTC
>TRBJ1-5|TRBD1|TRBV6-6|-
CASSYSQGEGNQPQHF
TGTGCCAGCAGTTACTCCCAGGGGGAAGGCAATCAGCCCCAGCATTTT
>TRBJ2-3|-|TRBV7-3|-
CASSLSGLETDTQYF
TGTGCCAGCAGCTTGAGCGGTTTGGAGACAGATACGCAGTATTTT
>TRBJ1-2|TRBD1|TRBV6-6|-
CASLGQGALKGYTF
TGTGCCAGCCTCGGACAGGGGGCGTTAAAAGGCTACACCTTC
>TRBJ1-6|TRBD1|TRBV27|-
CASSLDRAGSPLHF
TGTGCCAGCAGTTTAGACAGGGCTGGTTCACCCCTCCACTTT
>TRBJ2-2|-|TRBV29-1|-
CSVYRGLNTGELFF
TGCAGCGTGTACCGGGGACTGAACACCGGGGAGCTGTTTTTT
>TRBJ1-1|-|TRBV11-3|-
CASSLTTNNEAFF
TGTGCCAGCAGCCTTACTACCAATAATGAAGCTTTCTTT
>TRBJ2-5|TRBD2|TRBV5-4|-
CASSRADGGRETQYF
TGTGCCAGCAGCCGGGCGGACGGGGGGAGGGAGACCCAGTACTTC
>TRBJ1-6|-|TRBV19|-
CASSIQGQGSPLHF
TGTGCCAGTAGTATTCAGGGGCAAGGGTCACCCCTCCACTTT
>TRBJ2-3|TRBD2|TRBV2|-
CASSAGVLAETDTQYF
TGTGCCAGCAGTGCTGGAGTTCTAGCGGAGACAGATACGCAGTATTTT
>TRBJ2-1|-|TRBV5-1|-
CASSLEGLNYNEQFF
TGCGCCAGCAGCTTGGAGGGACTGAACTACAATGAGCAGTTCTTC
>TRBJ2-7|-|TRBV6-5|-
CASSPGEYEQYF
TGTGCCAGCAGCCCCGGGGAGTACGAGCAGTACTTC
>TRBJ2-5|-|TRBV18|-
CASSPPTNRQETQYF
TGTGCCAGCTCACCACCGACAAACCGCCAAGAGACCCAGTACTTC
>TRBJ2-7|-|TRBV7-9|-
CASSFTGHTYEQYF
TGTGCCAGCAGCTTCACAGGGCACACCTACGAGCAGTACTTC
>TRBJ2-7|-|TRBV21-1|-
CASSLLGGTRNYEQYF
TGTGCCAGCAGCCTTCTGGGGGGGACCAGAAACTACGAGCAGTACTTC
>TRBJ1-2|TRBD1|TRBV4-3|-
CASSQELGQGAWYGYTF
TGCGCCAGCAGCCAAGAATTGGGACAGGGAGCATGGTATGGCTACACCTTC
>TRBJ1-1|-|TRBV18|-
CASSPKTGTEAFF
TGTGCCAGCTCACCAAAGACGGGCACTGAAGCTTTCTTT
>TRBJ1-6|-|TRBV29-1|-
CSVQGGPENSPLHF
TGCAGCGTCCAAGGAGGACCGGAAAATTCACCCCTCCACTTT
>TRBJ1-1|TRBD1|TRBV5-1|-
CASSRTTGTGVTEAFF
TGCGCCAGCAGCCGTACAACCGGGACAGGCGTTACTGAAGCTTTCTTT
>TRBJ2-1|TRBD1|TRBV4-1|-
CASSLQGASYNEQFF
TGCGCCAGCAGCCTCCAGGGGGCTTCCTACAATGAGCAGTTCTTC